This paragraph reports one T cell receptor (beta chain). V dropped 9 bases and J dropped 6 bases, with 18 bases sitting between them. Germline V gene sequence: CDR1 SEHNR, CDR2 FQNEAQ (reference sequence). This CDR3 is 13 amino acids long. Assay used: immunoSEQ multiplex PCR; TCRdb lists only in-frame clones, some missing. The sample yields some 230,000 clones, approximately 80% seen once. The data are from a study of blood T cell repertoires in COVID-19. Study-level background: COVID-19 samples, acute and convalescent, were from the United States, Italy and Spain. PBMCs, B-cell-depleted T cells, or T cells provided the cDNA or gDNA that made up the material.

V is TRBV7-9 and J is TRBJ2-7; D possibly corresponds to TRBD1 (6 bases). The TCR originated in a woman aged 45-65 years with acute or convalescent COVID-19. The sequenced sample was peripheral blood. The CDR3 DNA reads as TGTGCCAGTGTCGAACAGGGATTGTCCGAGCAGTACTTC. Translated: CASVEQGLSEQYF.